The clone carrying this TCR beta chain was detected only once. Its antigen is not identified. In the PCR, 60 Vbeta and 13 Jbeta primers were used. Original data processing: An analysis that came later counted 80 million or so unique TCR beta chains, 10 million to 12 million shared. Sequencing was performed with immunoSEQ multiplex PCR; in TCRdb, only in-frame clones are kept and a portion is missing. The V and J calls and clone size are taken from that table; D and trimming were inferred from the DNA. The sample lists 80,000 to 90,000 clones, around four fifths seen once, with roughly 2.5% in the top ten. This sample is drawn from a study of cytomegalovirus exposure and HLA in healthy donors. Study details: Ancestry clustering placed around four fifths of roughly 410 genotyped donors in the Caucasian-associated cluster.

The study's findings and limits: According to an earlier analysis, most TCR beta V segments yielded productive rearrangements about 87% or about 30% of the time. Analysis performed later showed TCR beta chains linked to HLA being more clonally expanded than equally common others.

V was pared by 4 bases and J by 5 bases, with 8 bases of the junction left unmatched. Germline V gene sequence: CDR1 MGHRA, CDR2 YSYEKL. This CDR3 comprises 15 residues. V and J are TRBV4-1 and TRBJ1-2; TRBD1 matches 9 bases. The sequence was obtained from a young man in good health and CMV-seronegative. The sequenced sample was PBMCs. CDR3 coding DNA: TGCGCCAGCAGCCTCTCGACCGGGACAGGGTATGGCTACACCTTC. Amino acids: CASSLSTGTGYGYTF.